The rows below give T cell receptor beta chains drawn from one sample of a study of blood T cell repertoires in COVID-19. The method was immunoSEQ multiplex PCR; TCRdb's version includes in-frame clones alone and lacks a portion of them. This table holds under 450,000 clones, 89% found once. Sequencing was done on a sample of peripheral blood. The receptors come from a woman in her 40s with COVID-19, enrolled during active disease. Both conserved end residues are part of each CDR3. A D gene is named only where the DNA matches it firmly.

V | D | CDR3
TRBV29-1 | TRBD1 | CSVDRGRTGELFF
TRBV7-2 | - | CASSLEEGGYGYTF
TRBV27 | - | CASSLLGGATYEQYF
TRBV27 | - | CASRREGRTEAFF
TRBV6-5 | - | CAVQAGSYNEQFF
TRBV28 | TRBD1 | CASRKDRGRITDGYTF
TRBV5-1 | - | CASSSSTADKNTEAFF
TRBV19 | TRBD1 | CASTPTGGKRTQYF
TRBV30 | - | CAWIGGWGPNTGELFF
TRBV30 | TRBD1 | CAWDRGLMNTEAFF
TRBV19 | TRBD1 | CASSNRRGSNQPQHF
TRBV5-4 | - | CASSLAEGTNTGELFF
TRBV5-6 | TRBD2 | CASSLGVSGSMDEQFF
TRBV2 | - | CASSEIRQSNSPLHF
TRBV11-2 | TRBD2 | CASSQRTSGRADTQYF
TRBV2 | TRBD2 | CASSVGLAGWNEQYF
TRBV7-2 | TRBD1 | CASSPRQGSTRGDYGYTF
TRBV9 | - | CASSVSGGWPQHF
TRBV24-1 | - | CATAGDGGRAFF
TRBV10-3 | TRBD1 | CAIRGTGGGTGELFF
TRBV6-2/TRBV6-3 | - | CASSSREGNTIYF
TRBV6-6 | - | CASSTGALNQPQHF
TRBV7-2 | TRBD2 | CASSPEAGGAWGKNIQYF
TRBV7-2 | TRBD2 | CASSLAGAGGPYEQYF
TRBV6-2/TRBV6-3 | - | CASSYAPGYGYTF
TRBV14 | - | CASSQHPGSAGGYTF
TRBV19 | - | CASSIYSRQGLFF
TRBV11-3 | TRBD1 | CASSLGQGFRGETQYF
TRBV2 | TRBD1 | CASSGQGINEQFF
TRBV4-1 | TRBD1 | CASSQDDRDRREKLFF
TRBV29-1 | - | CSVKLGVSDGYTF
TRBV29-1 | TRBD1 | CSVVPGQGNQPQHF
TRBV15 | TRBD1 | CATSRDLTGGNYGYTF
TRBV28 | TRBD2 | CASSLQTSGGASNEQFF
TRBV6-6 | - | CASSLPRQDNEKLFF
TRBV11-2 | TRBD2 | CASSSGGSSGRPQYF
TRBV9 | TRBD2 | CASSVGSGDYNEQFF
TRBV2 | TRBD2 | CASSEASSGGETQYF
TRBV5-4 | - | CASSQGPNQPQHF
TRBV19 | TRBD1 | CASSRGTGWREKLFF
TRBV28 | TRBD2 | CASSPPTSGRWGTDTQYF
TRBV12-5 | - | CASGSTGFSNTEAFF
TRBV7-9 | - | CASSLGGQRMLGDTQYF
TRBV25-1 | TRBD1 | CASSGSGTGTYEQYF
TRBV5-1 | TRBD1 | CASSLQGGNTEAFF
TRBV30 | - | CAWEKNSNSPLHF
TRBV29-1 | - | CSIRTLSSGNTIYF
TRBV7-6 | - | CASSPRPTGHSITGELFF
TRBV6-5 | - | CASIRRGTEAFF
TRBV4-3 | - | CASSQEQVNEKLFF
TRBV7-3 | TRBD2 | CASSRSGSSYNEQFF
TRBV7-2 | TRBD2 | CASSSLAGGPYEQYF
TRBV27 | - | CASSAQGSGNTIYF
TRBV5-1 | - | CASSLRPGGMDGYTF
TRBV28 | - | CASSSGMYGNQPQHF
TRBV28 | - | CASSSTPGHFLGTQYF
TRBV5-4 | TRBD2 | CASSFGLAGGTGELFF
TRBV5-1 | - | CASSFIPGNTEAFF
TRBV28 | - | CASSSSGGYYGYTF